The 30 T cell receptor beta chains below were found in one sample sequenced in a study of PD-1 blockade in classical Hodgkin lymphoma. The time point was: cycle 4 day 1 (C4D1), after five to seven weeks of nivolumab. Relapse after autologous stem cell transplantation occurred in every patient, and brentuximab vedotin exposure varied. Using immunoSEQ multiplex PCR, the repertoire was profiled, and TCRdb retains in-frame clones only, with some absent. The profile shows tens of thousands of clones, around 78% of them singletons. The starting material was peripheral blood mononuclear cells (PBMCs), obtained before the fourth cycle of nivolumab. These TCRs come from a human donor with classical Hodgkin lymphoma.

V usage is TRBV5-8 and J usage is TRBJ2-7, with unresolved D. Germline assignment: CDR1 SGHTS and CDR2 YDEGEE. The CDR3 is 17 amino acids. V lost 0 bases and J 3 bases, leaving 19 bases between the germline ends. In DNA form, the CDR3 reads TGTGCCAGCAGCTTGGCCTTTCTCGGCCGAAAGGACTACGAGCAGTACTTC. This gives the protein CASSLAFLGRKDYEQYF.

The chain is built from TRBV6-5 and TRBJ2-1, with 7 bases that match TRBD1. After removal of 6 bases from V and 4 bases from J, the junction contained 6 bases not matched to a gene. The CDR3 contains 14 residues. Germline CDR1 MNHEY, CDR2 SVGAGI. CDR3: CASSRGQAYNEQFF. DNA of the CDR3: TGTGCCAGCAGCCGCGGACAGGCATACAATGAGCAGTTCTTC.

The rearrangement joins TRBV27 to TRBJ2-7; 7 bases match TRBD2. The CDR3 extends over 18 amino acids. CDR1 and CDR2 from the germline V gene are MNHEY and SMNVEV (reference sequence). V lost 1 base to trimming and J lost 4 bases; unmatched junction nucleotides: 16. The CDR3 is CASSLYPWLGGSKYEQYF. The CDR3 region has the DNA TGTGCCAGCAGTTTATATCCATGGTTGGGCGGGAGTAAATACGAGCAGTACTTC.

V and J are TRBV6-5 and TRBJ1-2; 7 nucleotides line up with TRBD1. Germline loops: CDR1 MNHEY, CDR2 SVGAGI. This CDR3 is built from 16 residues. The junction had 9 bases not matched to a gene; V was cut back by 0 bases and J by 5 bases. As DNA, the CDR3 is TGTGCCAGCAGTTACTCTCCCCGGGACAGCTTGTATGGCTACACCTTC. This codes for CASSYSPRDSLYGYTF.

The rearrangement joins TRBV6-5 to TRBJ1-5; D uncertain. Trimming shortened V by 0 bases and J by 7 bases, and 10 bases separated the two germline ends. Germline CDR1 MNHEY, CDR2 SVGAGI. The CDR3 is 14 residues long. The CDR3 loop reads CASSYSGRAQPQHF. Written as DNA, the CDR3 is TGTGCCAGCAGTTACTCTGGGAGGGCCCAGCCCCAGCATTTT.

As DNA, the CDR3 is TGTGCCAGCAGCGTAGGAGGGACTAGCAACAATGAGCAGTTCTTC. Translation: CASSVGGTSNNEQFF. The chain carries TRBV9 and TRBJ2-1; TRBD2 aligns across 9 bases. CDR3 size: 15 residues. Germline V gene data show CDR1 as SGDLS and CDR2 as YYNGEE. V lost 0 bases, J lost 5 bases, and 3 bases stayed unmatched.

This chain connects TRBV5-4 to TRBJ1-1, with D tentatively TRBD1 (6 bases). This CDR3 has 14 residues. V dropped 3 bases and J dropped 1 base, with 10 bases sitting between them. Germline CDR1 reads SGHNT; CDR2 reads YYREEE (reference sequence). CDR3 amino acids: CASSWDTSNTEAFF. The CDR3 nucleotides are TGTGCCAGCAGCTGGGACACTTCGAACACTGAAGCTTTCTTT.

This chain links TRBV7-8 with TRBJ2-5; D is uncertain. CDR1 and CDR2 from the germline V gene are SGHVS and FQNEAQ. Trimming took off 2 bases at V and 1 base at J, with 14 bases between the two ends. This CDR3 is 16 amino acids long. The CDR3 DNA sequence: TGTGCCAGCAGCTTACGACGTGGACCCTCCCAAGAGACCCAGTACTTC. Encoded protein: CASSLRRGPSQETQYF. Looking up the rest from reference TRBV7-8 and TRBJ2-5 gives the full variable domain: GAGVSQSPRYKVAKRGQDVALRCDPISGHVSLFWYQQALGQGPEFLTYFQNEAQLDKSGLPSDRFFAERPEGSVSTLKIQRTQQEDSAVYLCASSLRRGPSQETQYFGPGTRLLVL.

The chain has TRBV5-1 and TRBJ2-3; tentative D call: TRBD2 (6 bases). The germline V gene encodes CDR1 SGHRS and CDR2 YFSETQ. The CDR3 sequence is 14 residues long. The V and J ends lost 4 bases and 14 bases respectively, with 23 bases between them. The CDR3: CASSPPGLEPPRYF. The CDR3 nucleotides are TGCGCCAGCAGCCCGCCGGGACTGGAGCCCCCACGGTATTTT.

The CDR3 DNA follows: TGTGCCAGCAGTTTAGCGGGAGTTAGAGCCGAGCAGTACTTC. It yields the protein CASSLAGVRAEQYF. The gene calls are TRBV27 and TRBJ2-7; 7 bases are a match to TRBD2. Germline assignment: CDR1 MNHEY and CDR2 SMNVEV (reference sequence). The ends lost 2 bases at V and 6 bases at J; junction bases unmatched: 7. The CDR3 length is 14 residues.

This chain joins TRBV18 and TRBJ1-2; no firm D call. There are 15 residues in the CDR3. CDR1 and CDR2 from the germline V gene are KGHSH and LQKENI. V lost 2 bases, J lost 0 bases, and 10 bases lay in between. CDR3 DNA: TGTGCCAGCTCACCAGTCCCCGCTGCTAACTATGGCTACACCTTC. As protein: CASSPVPAANYGYTF.

This clone was picked up one time. This rearrangement joins TRBV5-4 to TRBJ2-5; D may correspond to TRBD1 or TRBD2 (5 bases each). The CDR3 has 13 amino acids. Per germline, CDR1 SGHNT and CDR2 YYREEE (reference sequence). Trimming cost V 5 bases and J 5 bases, with 13 bases left between them. The CDR3 is CASSPTGRETQYF. The CDR3 DNA reads as TGTGCCAGCAGTCCTACGGGGCGGGAGACCCAGTACTTC.

The V call is TRBV7-3, the J call TRBJ2-1, with D unclear. The CDR3 extends over 14 amino acids. The V end lost 2 bases, the J end lost 6 bases, and 11 bases lay between the germline ends. CDR1 and CDR2 from the germline V gene are SGHTA and FQGTGA. The CDR3 is CASSLGHGPNEQFF. CDR3 sequence (DNA): TGTGCCAGCAGCTTAGGGCATGGCCCCAATGAGCAGTTCTTC.

The sample holds a few counts of this clone. The rearrangement links TRBV6-1 to TRBJ1-4; D remains ambiguous. The CDR3 sequence is 11 residues long. V was shortened by 6 bases and J by 11 bases, with 10 bases between the two germline ends. Germline loops: CDR1 MNHNS, CDR2 SASEGT. CDR3 residues: CASRKESKLFF. The CDR3 DNA sequence: TGTGCCAGCAGAAAAGAGTCCAAACTGTTTTTT.

The J gene is TRBJ2-5, the V gene TRBV18; D possibly uses TRBD1 or TRBD2 (5 bases each). The V and J ends lost 3 bases and 0 bases respectively, with 11 bases between them. The CDR3 length is 15 residues. Germline V gives CDR1 KGHSH, CDR2 LQKENI. The DNA for the CDR3 is TGTGCCAGCTCACCTGCGACGGGACACCAAGAGACCCAGTACTTC. It translates to CASSPATGHQETQYF.

Turning to this clone: This same CDR3 is encoded by further DNA sequences in the sample. The V and J genes are TRBV7-2 and TRBJ2-7; D ambiguous. CDR1 SGHTA and CDR2 FQGNSA come from the germline V gene. The CDR3 runs 12 residues. V dropped 4 bases and J dropped 6 bases, with 10 bases sitting between them. CDR3 in amino acids: CASSSRPGEQYF. CDR3 in DNA: TGTGCCAGCAGCTCACGGCCTGGCGAGCAGTACTTC.

The rearrangement links TRBV10-3 to TRBJ2-3, with D unclear. The CDR3 is made up of 12 amino acids. Germline loops: CDR1 ENHRY, CDR2 SYGVKD. V was shortened by 7 bases and J by 1 base, with 6 bases between the two germline ends. CDR3 in DNA: TGTGCCATCACTGGGGGCACAGATACGCAGTATTTT. Translation gives CAITGGTDTQYF.

This chain joins TRBV7-8 and TRBJ2-1; 10 positions agree with TRBD1. CDR1 is SGHVS and CDR2 is FQNEAQ in the germline V gene. Trimming at V came to 6 bases and at J to 7 bases, leaving 9 bases not matched to a gene. The length of the CDR3 is 15 residues. The CDR3 loop is CASSSTGGGPNEQFF. The CDR3 DNA reads as TGTGCCAGCAGTTCGACAGGGGGCGGGCCTAATGAGCAGTTCTTC.

This clone was picked up one time. The chain couples TRBV11-2 to TRBJ1-1, with TRBD1 identical over 9 bases. CDR1 SGHAT and CDR2 FQNNGV come from the germline V gene. The length of the CDR3 is 15 residues. After removal of 4 bases from V and 1 base from J, the junction contained 4 bases not matched to a gene. The CDR3 coding sequence is TGTGCCAGCAGCTACCCGGGACAGGGGAACACTGAAGCTTTCTTT. Translating gives CASSYPGQGNTEAFF. Full variable domain (rest looked up from reference TRBV11-2 and TRBJ1-1): EAGVAQSPRYKIIEKRQSVAFWCNPISGHATLYWYQQILGQGPKLLIQFQNNGVVDDSQLPKDRFSAERLKGVDSTLKIQPAKLEDSAVYLCASSYPGQGNTEAFFGQGTRLTVV.

V and J are TRBV7-2 and TRBJ1-1, with a possible D match to TRBD1 (5 bases). The CDR3 totals 13 residues. The germline gives CDR1 SGHTA, CDR2 FQGNSA. V gave up 0 bases and J gave up 7 bases, with 9 bases separating them. The CDR3 spells CASSLAGDLEAFF. In nucleotides, the CDR3 is TGTGCCAGCAGCTTAGCGGGGGATCTTGAAGCTTTCTTT.

The chain has TRBV7-9 and TRBJ2-2; 7 bases line up with TRBD1. The CDR3 covers 16 residues. Germline-derived CDR1 and CDR2 are SEHNR and FQNEAQ (reference sequence). The V segment lost 5 bases and the J segment 9 bases; nucleotides outside the gene matches: 15. The CDR3 coding sequence is TGTGCCAGCAGCCCGAGTTGGGACAGAGAACACCGGGAGCTGTTTTTT. It yields the protein CASSPSWDREHRELFF.

The chain carries TRBV5-6 and TRBJ2-5; a possible D gene is TRBD2 (5 bases). The CDR3 has 14 residues. Germline loops: CDR1 SGHDT, CDR2 YYEEEE. V shed 5 bases and J shed 5 bases, with 16 bases lying between them. DNA of the CDR3: TGTGCCAGCAGTTTTCGGCGGGTGGAGGAGACCCAGTACTTC. Protein: CASSFRRVEETQYF.

A remark on this clone: Germline is not matched at one junction end, which may reflect a read error. The chain combines TRBV18 with TRBJ1-2, with a weak D call TRBD1 (6 bases). There are 16 residues in the CDR3. Germline CDR1 is KGHSH and CDR2 is LQKENI. DNA for the CDR3: TGTGCCAGCTCACCCGTCCCCGGGGGCCCTAAATATGGCTACACCTTC. It translates to CASSPVPGGPKYGYTF. Full variable domain (rest looked up from reference TRBV18 and TRBJ1-2): NAGVMQNPRHLVRRRGQEARLRCSPMKGHSHVYWYRQLPEEGLKFMVYLQKENIIDESGMPKERFSAEFPKEGPSILRIQQVVRGDSAAYFCASSPVPGGPKYGYTFGSGTRLTVV.

The chain recombines TRBV29-1 with TRBJ2-3; D is uncertain. CDR1 SQVTM and CDR2 ANQGSEA come from the germline V gene. The ends were cut back, 4 bases at V and 6 bases at J, with 8 bases in the middle. This CDR3 contains 11 residues. The CDR3 DNA reads as TGCAGCGTTGTTCCTGGGGATACGCAGTATTTT. It translates to CSVVPGDTQYF.

The V and J genes are TRBV5-6 and TRBJ2-5; maybe TRBD1 (5 bases). From germline, CDR1 is SGHDT and CDR2 YYEEEE. The germline V and J ends were trimmed by 4 bases and 3 bases, with 16 bases remaining between them. The CDR3 runs to 15 residues. The CDR3 nucleotides are TGTGCCAGCAGCCCATATGACAGCGCCGAAGAGACCCAGTACTTC. It is translated as CASSPYDSAEETQYF.

The J gene is TRBJ1-1, the V gene TRBV5-4; possibly TRBD1 for D (6 bases). The germline CDR1 and CDR2 sequences are SGHNT and YYREEE (reference sequence). V was pared by 4 bases and J by 5 bases, with 18 bases between. This CDR3 region has 15 residues. The CDR3 DNA is TGTGCCAGCAGCCCCGTGGAGGGGGTTGGAACTGAAGCTTTCTTT. The encoded protein is CASSPVEGVGTEAFF.

The chain carries TRBV6-1 and TRBJ1-4; D possibly corresponds to TRBD1 (6 bases). The germline V gene encodes CDR1 MNHNS and CDR2 SASEGT. Trimming stripped 0 bases from V and 6 bases from J, with 11 bases between. The CDR3 contains 15 residues. The CDR3 nucleotides are TGTGCCAGCAGTGAAGCGTGGGACACTTATGAAAAACTGTTTTTT. The encoded protein is CASSEAWDTYEKLFF.

In this sample, this clone turned up many times. The chain is built from TRBV5-1 and TRBJ1-1, with D possibly being TRBD1 (6 bases). The germline V and J ends were trimmed by 1 base and 1 base, with 11 bases remaining between them. Germline V lookup: CDR1 SGHRS, CDR2 YFSETQ. The length of the CDR3 is 15 residues. Here the CDR3 reads CASSLLGTPNTEAFF. CDR3 coding DNA: TGCGCCAGCAGCTTGTTAGGGACACCGAACACTGAAGCTTTCTTT.

V and J are TRBV11-2 and TRBJ2-5, with 14 bases fitting TRBD2. Germline V CDR1 and CDR2: SGHAT, FQNNGV. The J segment lost 4 bases and the V segment lost 4 bases, leaving 5 bases of the junction unmatched. CDR3 length equals 16 residues. The DNA of the CDR3 is TGTGCCAGCAGCTCCTGGACTAGCGGGGGGATAGAGACCCAGTACTTC. As protein: CASSSWTSGGIETQYF. Combining the CDR3 with reference TRBV11-2 and TRBJ2-5 gives the whole variable domain EAGVAQSPRYKIIEKRQSVAFWCNPISGHATLYWYQQILGQGPKLLIQFQNNGVVDDSQLPKDRFSAERLKGVDSTLKIQPAKLEDSAVYLCASSSWTSGGIETQYFGPGTRLLVL.

This clone appeared a single time. The chain carries TRBV6-6 and TRBJ1-6; D may be TRBD1 (6 bases). V was cut by 5 bases and J by 6 bases, with 11 bases left in between. The CDR3 has 14 amino acids. Germline lookup yields CDR1 MNHNY and CDR2 SVGAGI (reference sequence). The CDR3 here is CASSRGGRNSPLHF. CDR3 coding DNA: TGTGCCAGCAGTCGGGGGGGCCGTAATTCACCCCTCCACTTT.